This TCR beta chain emerged from a study of CD8 T cells in ankylosing spondylitis. The study's findings and limits: Matched synovial fluid from ankylosing spondylitis patients was reported to be enriched for disease-linked clones.

From the 5' RACE reads, TCRdb called clonotypes with MiXCR, one entry per CDR3 protein. The repertoire holds 150,000 to 200,000 distinct CDR3 sequences, with more than 9% as singletons. CDR3 length equals 16 residues. The V gene's germline CDR1 is SGHRS and CDR2 YFSETQ. The V gene end was trimmed by 0 bases and the J gene end by 3 bases; junction bases not matched to a gene: 5. This clonotype was detected many times. The target antigen is unknown. The chain recombines TRBV5-1 with TRBJ2-1; 8 bases match TRBD2. The sequenced material came from blood, either unsorted or a sorted T cell fraction (not recorded which). The sequence was obtained from a male donor with ankylosing spondylitis or in good health (not recorded which). In nucleotides, the CDR3 is TGCGCCAGCAGCTTGGTAGGGGGGACTAGCTACAATGAGCAGTTCTTC. The encoded protein is CASSLVGGTSYNEQFF.